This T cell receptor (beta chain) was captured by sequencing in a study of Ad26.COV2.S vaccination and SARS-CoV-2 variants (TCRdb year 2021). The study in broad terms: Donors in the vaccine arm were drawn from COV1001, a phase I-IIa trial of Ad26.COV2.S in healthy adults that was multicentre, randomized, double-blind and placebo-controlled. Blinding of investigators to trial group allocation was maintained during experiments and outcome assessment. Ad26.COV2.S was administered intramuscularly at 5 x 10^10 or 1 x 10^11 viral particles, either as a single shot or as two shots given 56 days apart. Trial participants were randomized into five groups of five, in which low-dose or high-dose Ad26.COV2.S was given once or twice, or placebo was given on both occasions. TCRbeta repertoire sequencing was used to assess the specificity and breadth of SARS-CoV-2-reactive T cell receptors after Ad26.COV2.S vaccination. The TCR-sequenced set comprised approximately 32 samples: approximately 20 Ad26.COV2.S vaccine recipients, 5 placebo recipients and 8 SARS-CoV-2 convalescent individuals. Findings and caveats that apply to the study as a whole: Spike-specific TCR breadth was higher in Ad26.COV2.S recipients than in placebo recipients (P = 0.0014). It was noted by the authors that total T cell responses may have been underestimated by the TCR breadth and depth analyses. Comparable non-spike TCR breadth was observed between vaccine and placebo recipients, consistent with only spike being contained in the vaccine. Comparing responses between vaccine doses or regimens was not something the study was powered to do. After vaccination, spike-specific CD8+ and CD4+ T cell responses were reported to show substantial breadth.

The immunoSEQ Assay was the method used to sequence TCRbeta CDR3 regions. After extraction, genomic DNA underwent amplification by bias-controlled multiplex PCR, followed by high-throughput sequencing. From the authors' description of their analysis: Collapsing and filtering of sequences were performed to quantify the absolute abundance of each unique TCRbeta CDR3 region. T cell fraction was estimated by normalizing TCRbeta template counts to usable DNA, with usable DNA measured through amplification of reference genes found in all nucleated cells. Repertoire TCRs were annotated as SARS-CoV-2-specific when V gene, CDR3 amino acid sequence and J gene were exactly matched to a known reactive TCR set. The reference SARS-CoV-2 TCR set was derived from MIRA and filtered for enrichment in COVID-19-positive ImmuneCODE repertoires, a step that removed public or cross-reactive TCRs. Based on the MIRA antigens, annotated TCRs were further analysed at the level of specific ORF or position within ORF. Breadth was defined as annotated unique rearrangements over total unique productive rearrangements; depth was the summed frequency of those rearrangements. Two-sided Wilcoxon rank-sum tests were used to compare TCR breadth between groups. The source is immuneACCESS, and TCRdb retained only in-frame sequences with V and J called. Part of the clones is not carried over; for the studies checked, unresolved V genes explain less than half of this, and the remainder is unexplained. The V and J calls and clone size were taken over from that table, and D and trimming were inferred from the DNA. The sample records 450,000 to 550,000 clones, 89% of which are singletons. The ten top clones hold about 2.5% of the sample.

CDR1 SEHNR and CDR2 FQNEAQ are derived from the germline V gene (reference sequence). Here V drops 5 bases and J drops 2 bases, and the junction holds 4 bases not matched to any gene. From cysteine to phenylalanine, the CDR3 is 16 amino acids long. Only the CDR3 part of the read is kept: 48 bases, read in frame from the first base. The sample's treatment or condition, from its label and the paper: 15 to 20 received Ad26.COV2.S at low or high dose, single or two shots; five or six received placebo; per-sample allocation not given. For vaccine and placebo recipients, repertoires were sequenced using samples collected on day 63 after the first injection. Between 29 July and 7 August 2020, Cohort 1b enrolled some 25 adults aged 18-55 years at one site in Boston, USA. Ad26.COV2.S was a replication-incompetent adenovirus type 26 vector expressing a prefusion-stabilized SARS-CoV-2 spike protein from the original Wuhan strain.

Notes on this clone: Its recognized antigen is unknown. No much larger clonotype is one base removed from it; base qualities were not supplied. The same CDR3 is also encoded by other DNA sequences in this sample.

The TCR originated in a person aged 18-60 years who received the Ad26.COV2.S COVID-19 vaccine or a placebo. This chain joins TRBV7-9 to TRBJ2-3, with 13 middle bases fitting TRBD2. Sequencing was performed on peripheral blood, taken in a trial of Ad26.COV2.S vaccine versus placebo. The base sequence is TGTGCCAGCAGCCCGACTAGCGGGGGGTCCACAGATACGCAGTATTTT. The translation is CASSPTSGGSTDTQYF.